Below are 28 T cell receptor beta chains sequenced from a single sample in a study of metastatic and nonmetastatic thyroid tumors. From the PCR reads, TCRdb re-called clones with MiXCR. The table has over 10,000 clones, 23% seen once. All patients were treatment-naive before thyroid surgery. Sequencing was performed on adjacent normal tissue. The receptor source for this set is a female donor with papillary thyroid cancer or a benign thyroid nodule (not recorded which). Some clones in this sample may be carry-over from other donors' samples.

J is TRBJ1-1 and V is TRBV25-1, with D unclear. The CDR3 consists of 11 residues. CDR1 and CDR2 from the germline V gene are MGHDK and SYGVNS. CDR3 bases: TGTCCAAGCCTCTTCGGGACTGAAGCTTTCTTT. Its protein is CPSLFGTEAFF.

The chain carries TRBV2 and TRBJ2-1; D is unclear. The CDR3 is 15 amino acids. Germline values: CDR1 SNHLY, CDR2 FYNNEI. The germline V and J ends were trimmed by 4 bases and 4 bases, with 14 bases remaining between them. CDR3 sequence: CASSVRLSGYNEQFF. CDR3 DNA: TGTGCCAGCAGTGTTAGGCTATCTGGGTACAATGAGCAGTTCTTC.

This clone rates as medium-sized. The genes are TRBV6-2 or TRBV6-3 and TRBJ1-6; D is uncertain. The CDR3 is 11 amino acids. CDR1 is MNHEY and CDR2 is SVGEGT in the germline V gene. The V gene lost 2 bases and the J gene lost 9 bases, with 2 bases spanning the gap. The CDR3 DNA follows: TGTGCCAGCAGTTACGGTTCACCCCTCCACTTT. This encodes CASSYGSPLHF.

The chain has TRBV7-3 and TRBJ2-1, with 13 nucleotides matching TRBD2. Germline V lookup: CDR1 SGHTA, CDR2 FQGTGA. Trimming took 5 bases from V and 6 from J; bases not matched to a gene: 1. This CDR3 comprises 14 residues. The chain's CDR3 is CASSRLAGGNEQFF. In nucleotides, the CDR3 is TGTGCCAGCAGCCGACTAGCGGGAGGCAATGAGCAGTTCTTC.

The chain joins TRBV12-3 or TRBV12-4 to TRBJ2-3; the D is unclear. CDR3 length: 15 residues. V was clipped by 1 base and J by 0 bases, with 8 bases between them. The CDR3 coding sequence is TGTGCCAGCAGTTTAGGACTGGCTAGCACAGATACGCAGTATTTT. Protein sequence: CASSLGLASTDTQYF.

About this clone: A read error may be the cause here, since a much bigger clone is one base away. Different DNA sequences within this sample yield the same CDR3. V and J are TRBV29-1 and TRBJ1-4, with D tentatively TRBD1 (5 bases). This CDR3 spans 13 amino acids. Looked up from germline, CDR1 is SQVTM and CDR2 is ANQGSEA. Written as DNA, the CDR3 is TGCAGCTATCGCCGGGGGAGGGGTGAAAAACTATTTTTT. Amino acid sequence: CSYRRGRGEKLFF.

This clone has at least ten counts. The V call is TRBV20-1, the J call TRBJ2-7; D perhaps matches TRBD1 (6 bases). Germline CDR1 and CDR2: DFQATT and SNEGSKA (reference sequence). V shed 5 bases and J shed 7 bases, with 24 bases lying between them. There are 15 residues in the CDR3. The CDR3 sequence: CSASGQLPERREQYF. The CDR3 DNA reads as TGCAGTGCTTCCGGACAGCTTCCGGAAAGGAGGGAGCAGTACTTC.

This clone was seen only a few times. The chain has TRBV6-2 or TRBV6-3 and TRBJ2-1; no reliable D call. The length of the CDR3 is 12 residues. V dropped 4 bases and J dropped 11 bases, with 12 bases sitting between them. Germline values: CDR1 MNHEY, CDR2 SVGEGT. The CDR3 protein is CASSLSSGQQFF. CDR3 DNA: TGTGCCAGCAGTTTGTCCTCAGGTCAGCAGTTCTTC.

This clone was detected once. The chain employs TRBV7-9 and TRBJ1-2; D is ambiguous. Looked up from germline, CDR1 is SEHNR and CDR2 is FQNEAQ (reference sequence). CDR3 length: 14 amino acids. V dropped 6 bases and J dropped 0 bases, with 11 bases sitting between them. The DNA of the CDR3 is TGTGCCAGCAGAAGAGGGCCATCTAACTATGGCTACACCTTC. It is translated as CASRRGPSNYGYTF.

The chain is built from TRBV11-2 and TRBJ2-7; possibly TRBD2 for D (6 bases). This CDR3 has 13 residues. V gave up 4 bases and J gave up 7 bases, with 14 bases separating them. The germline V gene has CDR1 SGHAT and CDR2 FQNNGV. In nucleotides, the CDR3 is TGTGCCAGCAGCTCCAACCCGGGAGCAGAGCAGTACTTC. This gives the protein CASSSNPGAEQYF.

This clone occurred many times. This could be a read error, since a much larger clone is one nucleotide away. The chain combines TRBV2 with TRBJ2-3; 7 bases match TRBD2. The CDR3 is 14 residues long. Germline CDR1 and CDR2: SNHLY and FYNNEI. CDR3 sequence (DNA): TGTGCCAGCAAGCCAGCGGGGTTCACAGTTACGCAGTATTTT. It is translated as CASKPAGFTVTQYF.

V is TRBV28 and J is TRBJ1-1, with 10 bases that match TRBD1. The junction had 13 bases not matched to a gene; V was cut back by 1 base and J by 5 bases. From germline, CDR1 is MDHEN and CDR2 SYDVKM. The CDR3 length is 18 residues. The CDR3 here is CASSLSPIGQGGRTEAFF. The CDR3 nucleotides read TGTGCCAGCAGTTTATCCCCCATAGGACAGGGGGGCAGAACTGAAGCTTTCTTT. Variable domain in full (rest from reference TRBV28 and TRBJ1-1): DVKVTQSSRYLVKRTGEKVFLECVQDMDHENMFWYRQDPGLGLRLIYFSYDVKMKEKGDIPEGYSVSREKKERFSLILESASTNQTSMYLCASSLSPIGQGGRTEAFFGQGTRLTVV.

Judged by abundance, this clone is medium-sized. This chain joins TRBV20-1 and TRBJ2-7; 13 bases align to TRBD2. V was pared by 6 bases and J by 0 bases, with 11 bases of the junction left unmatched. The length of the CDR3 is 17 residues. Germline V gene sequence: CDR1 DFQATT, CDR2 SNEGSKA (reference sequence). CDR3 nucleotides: TGCAGTGCAACCGGGACTAGCGGGAAGATCGCCTCCTACGAGCAGTACTTC. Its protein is CSATGTSGKIASYEQYF.

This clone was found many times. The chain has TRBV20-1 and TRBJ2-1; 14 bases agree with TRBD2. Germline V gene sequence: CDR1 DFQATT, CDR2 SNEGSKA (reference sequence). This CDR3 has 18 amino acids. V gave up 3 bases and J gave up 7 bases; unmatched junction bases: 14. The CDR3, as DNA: TGCAGTGCTAGTTTTGGTGCAGAAGGACTAGCGGGAGGAAATGAGCAGTTCTTC. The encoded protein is CSASFGAEGLAGGNEQFF.

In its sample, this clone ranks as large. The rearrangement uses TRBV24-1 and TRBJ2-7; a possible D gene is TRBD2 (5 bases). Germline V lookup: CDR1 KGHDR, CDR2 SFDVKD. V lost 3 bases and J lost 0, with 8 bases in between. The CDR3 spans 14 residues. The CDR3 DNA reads TGTGCCACCAGTGATAGCGGTAGCTCCTACGAGCAGTACTTC. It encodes CATSDSGSSYEQYF.

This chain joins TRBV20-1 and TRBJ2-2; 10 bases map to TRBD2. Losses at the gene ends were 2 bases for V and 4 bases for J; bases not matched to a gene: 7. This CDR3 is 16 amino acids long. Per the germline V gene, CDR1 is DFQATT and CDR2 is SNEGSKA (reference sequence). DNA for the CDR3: TGCAGTGCTAGACCCGTAGCGGGGGGCCTCACCGGGGAGCTGTTTTTT. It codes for CSARPVAGGLTGELFF.

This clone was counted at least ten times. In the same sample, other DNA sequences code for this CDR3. CDR3 in amino acids: CASRAGSGALSYEQYF. CDR3 bases: TGTGCCAGCAGGGCCGGAAGCGGTGCATTATCCTACGAGCAGTACTTC. This rearrangement joins TRBV5-6 to TRBJ2-7; D is possibly TRBD2 (5 bases). Germline V gene data show CDR1 as SGHDT and CDR2 as YYEEEE. V lost 5 bases, J lost 1 base, and 19 bases lay in between. CDR3 size: 16 residues.

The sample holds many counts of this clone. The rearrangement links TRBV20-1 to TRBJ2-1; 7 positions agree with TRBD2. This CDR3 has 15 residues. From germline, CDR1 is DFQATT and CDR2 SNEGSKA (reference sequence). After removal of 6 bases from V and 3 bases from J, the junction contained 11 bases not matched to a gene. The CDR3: CSAHGASGNYNEQFF. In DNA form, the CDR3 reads TGCAGTGCCCATGGGGCTAGCGGAAACTACAATGAGCAGTTCTTC.

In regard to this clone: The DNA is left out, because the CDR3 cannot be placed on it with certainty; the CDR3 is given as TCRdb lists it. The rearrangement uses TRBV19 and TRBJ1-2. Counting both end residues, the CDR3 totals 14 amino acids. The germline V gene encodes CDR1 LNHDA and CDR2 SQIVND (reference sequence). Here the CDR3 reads CASSILGYSYGYTF.

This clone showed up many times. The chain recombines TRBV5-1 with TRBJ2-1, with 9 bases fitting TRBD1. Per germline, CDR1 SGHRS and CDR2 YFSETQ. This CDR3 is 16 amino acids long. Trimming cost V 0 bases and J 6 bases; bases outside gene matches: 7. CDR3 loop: CASSLEQGARANEQFF. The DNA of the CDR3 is TGCGCCAGCAGCTTGGAACAGGGGGCTCGGGCCAATGAGCAGTTCTTC.

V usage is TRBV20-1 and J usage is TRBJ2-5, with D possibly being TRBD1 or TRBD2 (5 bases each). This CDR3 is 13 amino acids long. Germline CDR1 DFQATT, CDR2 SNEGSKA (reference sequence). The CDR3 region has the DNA TGCTCCGGGAAGGGACCTAGCCAAGAGACCCAGTACTTC. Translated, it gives CSGKGPSQETQYF.

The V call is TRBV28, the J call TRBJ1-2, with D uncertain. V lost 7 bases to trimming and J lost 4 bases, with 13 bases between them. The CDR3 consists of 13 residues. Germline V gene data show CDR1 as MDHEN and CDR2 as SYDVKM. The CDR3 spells CASKKGSGYGYTF. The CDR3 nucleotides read TGTGCCAGCAAGAAGGGTTCGGGCTATGGCTACACCTTC.

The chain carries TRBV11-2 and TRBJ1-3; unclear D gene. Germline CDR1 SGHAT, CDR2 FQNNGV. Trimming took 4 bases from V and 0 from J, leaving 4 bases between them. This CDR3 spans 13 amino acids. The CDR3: CASSSDSGNTIYF. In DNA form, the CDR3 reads TGTGCCAGCAGCTCGGACTCTGGAAACACCATATATTTT.

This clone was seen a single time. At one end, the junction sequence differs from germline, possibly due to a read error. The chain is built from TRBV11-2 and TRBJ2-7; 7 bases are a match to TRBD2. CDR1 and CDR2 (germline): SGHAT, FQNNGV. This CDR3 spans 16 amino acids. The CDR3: CASILDRGGSSYEQYF. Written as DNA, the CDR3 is TGTGCCAGCATCTTAGATCGGGGCGGGAGCTCCTACGAGCAGTACTTC.

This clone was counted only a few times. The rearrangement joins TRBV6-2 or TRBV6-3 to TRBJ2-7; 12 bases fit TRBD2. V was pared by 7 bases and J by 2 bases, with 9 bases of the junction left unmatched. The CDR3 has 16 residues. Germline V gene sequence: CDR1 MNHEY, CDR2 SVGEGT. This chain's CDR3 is CASTTPRTSGAYEQYF. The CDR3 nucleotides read TGTGCCAGCACCACGCCCCGGACTAGCGGGGCCTACGAGCAGTACTTC.

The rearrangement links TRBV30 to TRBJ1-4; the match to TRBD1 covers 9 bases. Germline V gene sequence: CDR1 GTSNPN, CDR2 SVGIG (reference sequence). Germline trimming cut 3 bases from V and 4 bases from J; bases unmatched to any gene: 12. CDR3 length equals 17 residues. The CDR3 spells CAWRRRGTGPFNEKLFF. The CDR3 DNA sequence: TGTGCCTGGAGGAGGCGGGGGACAGGGCCTTTTAATGAAAAACTGTTTTTT.

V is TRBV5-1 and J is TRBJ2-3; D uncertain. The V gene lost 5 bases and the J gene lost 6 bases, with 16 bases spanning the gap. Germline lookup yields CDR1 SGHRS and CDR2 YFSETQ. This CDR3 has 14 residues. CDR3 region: CASRAETNGDTQYF. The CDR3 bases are TGCGCCAGCAGAGCCGAGACCAATGGGGATACGCAGTATTTT.

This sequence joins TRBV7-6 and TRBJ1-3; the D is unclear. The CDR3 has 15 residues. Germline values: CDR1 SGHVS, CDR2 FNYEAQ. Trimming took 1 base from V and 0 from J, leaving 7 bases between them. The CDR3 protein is CASSLEGRSGNTIYF. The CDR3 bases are TGTGCCAGCAGCTTAGAAGGCCGCTCTGGAAACACCATATATTTT.